This TCR beta chain emerged from a study of yellow fever vaccine responses in identical twins. Each CDR3 protein is one row after TCRdb ran MiXCR on the RT-PCR reads. Of about 3,800 distinct CDR3 sequences detected, around 90% appear once; the ten largest clones hold approximately 1.7%. This CDR3 comprises 14 residues. Between the trimmed V and J ends, which lost 2 bases and 4 bases, there was a span of 10 bases. Germline V CDR1 and CDR2: SGHDT, YYEEEE. This chain links TRBV5-6 with TRBJ2-1; D uncertain. The sequence derives from a woman in her late teens or twenties who received the yellow fever vaccine. Here the sequenced sample was T cells from blood (PBMCs), unsorted or a sorted subset (not recorded which), taken before or after yellow fever vaccination (not recorded which). Here the CDR3 reads CASSFGAGYNEQFF. In DNA form, the CDR3 reads TGTGCCAGCAGCTTCGGAGCTGGGTACAATGAGCAGTTCTTC.